This record looks at one T cell receptor (beta chain) sequence and its context. TCRdb keeps only in-frame clones here, not all; method: immunoSEQ multiplex PCR. Of a few hundred thousand clones listed, around 87% are singletons. The junction had 8 bases not matched to a gene; V was cut back by 0 bases and J by 2 bases. The CDR3 length is 16 residues. The V gene's germline CDR1 is GTSNPN and CDR2 SVGIG (reference sequence). These data belong to a study of blood T cell repertoires in COVID-19. Study background: PBMCs, B-cell-depleted T cells, or T cells were the source of the cDNA or gDNA that made up the material.

The sequenced sample was peripheral blood. This chain connects TRBV30 to TRBJ2-7; 9 positions match TRBD2. The clonotype was recovered from a human donor in a cohort sampled during active COVID-19. The CDR3 sequence is CAWSVGAGGPAYEQYF. In DNA, the CDR3 is TGTGCCTGGAGTGTAGGGGCGGGGGGGCCAGCCTACGAGCAGTACTTC.